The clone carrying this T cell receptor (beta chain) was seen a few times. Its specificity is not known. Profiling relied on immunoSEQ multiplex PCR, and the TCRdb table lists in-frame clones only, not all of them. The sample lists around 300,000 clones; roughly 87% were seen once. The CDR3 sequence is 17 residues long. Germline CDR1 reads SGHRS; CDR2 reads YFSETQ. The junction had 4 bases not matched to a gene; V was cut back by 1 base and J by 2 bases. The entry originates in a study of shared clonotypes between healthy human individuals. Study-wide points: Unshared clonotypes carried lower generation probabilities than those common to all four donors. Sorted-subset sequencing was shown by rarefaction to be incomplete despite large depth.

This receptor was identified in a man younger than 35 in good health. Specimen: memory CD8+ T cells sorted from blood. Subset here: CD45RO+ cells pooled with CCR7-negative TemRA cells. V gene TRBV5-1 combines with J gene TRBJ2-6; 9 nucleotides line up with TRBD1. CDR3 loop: CASSLTGGRTGANVLTF. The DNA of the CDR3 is TGCGCCAGCAGCTTGACAGGGGGCAGAACTGGGGCCAACGTCCTGACTTTC.